This T cell receptor (beta chain) emerged from a study of T cells in narcolepsy. Broader study findings: Autoreactive clonotypes reportedly recurred in blood of same and different patients, not controls. Same-patient CSF and blood CD4+ T cell clonotypes included HCRT-specific and TRIB2-specific autoreactive ones.

Only in-frame clones appear in the TCRdb table, and some are missing; sequencing was by immunoSEQ multiplex PCR. The sample contains about 27,000 clones, roughly 86% of which appear only once. Details on this clone: Its antigen is still unknown.

The V gene's germline CDR1 is SGHVS and CDR2 FQNEAQ. V trimming: 4 bases; J trimming: 6 bases; junction bases outside the gene matches: 10. CDR3 length: 17 amino acids. This sequence was found in a human donor with narcolepsy. The chain carries TRBV7-8 and TRBJ1-6, with TRBD1 matching 9 bases. The sequencing sample was made of CD45RA- memory CD4+ T cells from PBMCs. The CDR3 is CASSSEGTGSGNSPLHF. CDR3 sequence (DNA): TGTGCCAGCAGCTCCGAGGGGACAGGGTCGGGTAATTCACCCCTCCACTTT.